Shown below are 19 T cell receptor beta chains from a single sample sequenced in a study of blood T cells in healthy people across ages. A J-beta primer mix and a sample-barcoded 5' primer were used in a second PCR of about 7 to 12 cycles. TCRdb analysed the 5' RACE reads with MiXCR anew, one entry per CDR3 protein. The sample lists about 1.5 million distinct CDR3 sequences, 35% to 45% occurring once. Sequenced sample: blood. The receptor set was obtained from a young woman in good health.

This clonotype appeared a few times. The rearrangement joins TRBV20-1 to TRBJ1-4; D unresolved. Germline values: CDR1 DFQATT, CDR2 SNEGSKA (reference sequence). V dropped 6 bases and J dropped 11 bases, with 25 bases sitting between them. This CDR3 contains 15 residues. CDR3 region: CSASSRTFFGGKLFF. CDR3 nucleotides: TGCAGTGCCTCGAGTCGGACCTTTTTTGGAGGGAAACTGTTTTTT.

The chain joins TRBV12-3 or TRBV12-4 to TRBJ2-1; D is possibly TRBD1 or TRBD2 (5 bases each). V was shortened by 7 bases and J by 5 bases, with 15 bases between the two germline ends. The CDR3 length is 14 residues. The DNA for the CDR3 is TGTGCCAGCACCTTTTGGGGACGCGACAATGAGCAGTTCTTC. Translation gives CASTFWGRDNEQFF.

V usage is TRBV29-1 and J usage is TRBJ2-7; 8 positions agree with TRBD1. This CDR3 is 13 amino acids long. CDR1 and CDR2 from the germline V gene are SQVTM and ANQGSEA. Trimming took 4 bases from V and 2 from J; bases not matched to a gene: 4. The CDR3 here is CSVATGDPYEQYF. The DNA for the CDR3 is TGCAGCGTTGCGACAGGGGATCCCTACGAGCAGTACTTC.

This clonotype appeared a few times. The gene calls are TRBV29-1 and TRBJ1-1; no firm D call. V gave up 6 bases and J gave up 0 bases, with 11 bases separating them. In germline, CDR1 is SQVTM, CDR2 ANQGSEA. The CDR3 is made up of 13 amino acids. The CDR3 bases are TGCAGCGTCCACCTTATACTGAACACTGAAGCTTTCTTT. This gives the protein CSVHLILNTEAFF.

J is TRBJ2-1 and V is TRBV5-1; 12 bases match TRBD2. The J segment lost 8 bases and the V segment lost 0 bases, leaving 9 bases of the junction unmatched. Germline V lookup: CDR1 SGHRS, CDR2 YFSETQ. This CDR3 has 17 residues. CDR3 amino acids: CASSLGLAGVVSDEQFF. Here the CDR3 DNA reads TGCGCCAGCAGCTTGGGACTAGCGGGAGTAGTGTCCGATGAGCAGTTCTTC.

This clonotype was detected only a few times. The chain joins TRBV21-1 to TRBJ2-7; TRBD1 is the table's D call, not checked against the DNA. TRBV21-1 is a pseudogene locus. The CDR3 is 16 residues long. CDR3 amino acids: CASSLTGGRTCYEQYF. The CDR3 DNA reads as TGTGCCAGCAGCTTAACAGGCGGCAGGACTTGCTACGAGCAGTACTTC.

This clonotype came up a few times. This chain links TRBV28 with TRBJ2-1, with 10 bases matching TRBD2. Germline V gives CDR1 MDHEN, CDR2 SYDVKM. V lost 5 bases, J lost 0 bases, and 7 bases stayed unmatched. The CDR3 length is 17 residues. In DNA form, the CDR3 reads TGTGCCAGCAGTCCGAGCGGGAGGGCCTCCTCCTACAATGAGCAGTTCTTC. This gives the protein CASSPSGRASSYNEQFF.

This clonotype has more than one count but fewer than ten. This chain uses TRBV5-1 with TRBJ2-7, with 8 bases identical to TRBD1. The CDR3 totals 14 residues. The ends lost 5 bases at V and 5 bases at J; junction bases unmatched: 9. Germline CDR1 and CDR2: SGHRS and YFSETQ. The CDR3 nucleotides read TGCGCCAGCAGTAGGGGACAGGACATGGACGAGCAGTACTTC. This gives the protein CASSRGQDMDEQYF.

V gene TRBV4-1 combines with J gene TRBJ1-5; the match to TRBD1 covers 9 bases. The CDR3 contains 15 residues. The germline V gene encodes CDR1 MGHRA and CDR2 YSYEKL. V shed 1 base and J 5 bases; nucleotides not matched to a gene: 3. The CDR3 DNA sequence: TGCGCCAGCAGCCAAGTGGGACAGGGCGATCAGCCCCAGCATTTT. This sequence encodes CASSQVGQGDQPQHF.

This clonotype was observed a few times. CDR3 coding DNA: TGTGCCACCAGCAGAGATAGATTCCGGGCATCGTTCATGAACACTGAAGCTTTCTTT. Translated: CATSRDRFRASFMNTEAFF. This chain connects TRBV15 to TRBJ1-1; no firm D call. From germline, CDR1 is LNHNV and CDR2 YYDKDF (reference sequence). The V end was cut by 0 bases, the J end by 0 bases, with 20 bases between. There are 19 residues in the CDR3.

The rearrangement joins TRBV28 to TRBJ2-1, with a tentative D call TRBD2 (5 bases). The ends were cut back, 11 bases at V and 0 bases at J, with 11 bases in the middle. Germline V gene sequence: CDR1 MDHEN, CDR2 SYDVKM. The CDR3 is made up of 13 amino acids. The CDR3 DNA is TGTGCCCTCGGCGAGGGCTCCTACAATGAGCAGTTCTTC. This encodes CALGEGSYNEQFF.

The V gene is TRBV5-1, the J gene TRBJ2-7, with D tentatively TRBD1 or TRBD2 (5 bases each). V was pared by 3 bases and J by 7 bases, with 14 bases between. The CDR3 is 13 amino acids. Germline V lookup: CDR1 SGHRS, CDR2 YFSETQ. This CDR3 reads CASSWDRSTEQYF. The CDR3 coding sequence is TGCGCCAGCAGCTGGGACCGAAGTACAGAGCAGTACTTC.

This clonotype showed up just once. The V and J genes are TRBV4-1 and TRBJ2-7; D is perhaps TRBD1 or TRBD2 (5 bases each). CDR3 length: 18 amino acids. CDR1 and CDR2 from the germline V gene are MGHRA and YSYEKL. V was cut by 1 base and J by 0 bases, with 19 bases left in between. The CDR3 is CASSQGSLRGDGSYEQYF. As DNA, the CDR3 is TGCGCCAGCAGCCAAGGATCCCTCAGAGGGGACGGCTCCTACGAGCAGTACTTC.

The chain is built from TRBV20-1 and TRBJ1-1; D call uncertain. V lost 3 bases, J lost 0 bases, and 11 bases lay in between. Germline V gene sequence: CDR1 DFQATT, CDR2 SNEGSKA (reference sequence). CDR3 length: 14 amino acids. The DNA of the CDR3 is TGCAGTGCTAGGGCCAATCTCTTGAACACTGAAGCTTTCTTT. Protein sequence: CSARANLLNTEAFF.

The chain combines TRBV7-3 with TRBJ2-1, with D unresolved. V lost 0 bases to trimming and J lost 10 bases, with 13 bases between them. This CDR3 contains 14 residues. Germline V CDR1 and CDR2: SGHTA, FQGTGA. The CDR3 DNA reads TGTGCCAGCAGCTTAACCCCTTTAGTAACGGAGCAGTTCTTC. This gives the protein CASSLTPLVTEQFF.

This clonotype was counted between two and nine times. The chain has TRBV20-1 and TRBJ1-4; no definite D call. CDR3 size: 13 residues. The ends were cut back, 1 base at V and 5 bases at J, with 8 bases in the middle. Germline loops: CDR1 DFQATT, CDR2 SNEGSKA (reference sequence). The CDR3 is CSARVGINEKLFF. CDR3 in DNA: TGCAGTGCTAGAGTGGGAATAAATGAAAAACTGTTTTTT.

V is TRBV12-3 or TRBV12-4 and J is TRBJ1-2; no clear D. V gave up 4 bases and J gave up 11 bases, with 17 bases separating them. The CDR3 loop spans 13 amino acids. CDR3 protein: CASSWTLVGGYTF. DNA of the CDR3: TGTGCCAGCAGTTGGACCCTGGTCGGAGGATACACCTTC.

The V and J genes are TRBV4-1 and TRBJ1-4; D might be TRBD1 (6 bases). V was pared by 1 base and J by 6 bases, with 12 bases between. CDR3 length equals 15 residues. The germline V gene encodes CDR1 MGHRA and CDR2 YSYEKL. DNA of the CDR3: TGCGCCAGCAGCCAAGGGGGGGGGCTGGATGAAAAACTGTTTTTT. Translating it yields CASSQGGGLDEKLFF.

Ten or more counts support this clonotype. The rearrangement uses TRBV4-3 and TRBJ2-7; 8 nucleotides align to TRBD2. The germline V gene has CDR1 LGHNA and CDR2 YSLEER. Losses at the gene ends were 0 bases for V and 0 bases for J; bases not matched to a gene: 7. This CDR3 has 17 amino acids. In nucleotides, the CDR3 is TGCGCCAGCAGCCAAGACTATCGGGGGGGGAGCTCCTACGAGCAGTACTTC. As protein: CASSQDYRGGSSYEQYF.